These 29 T cell receptor beta chains share one sample of origin, sequenced in a study of PD-1 blockade in classical Hodgkin lymphoma. The repertoire was sequenced with immunoSEQ multiplex PCR; TCRdb's copy has only in-frame clones and lacks some. The top ten clones hold under 4.5% of a sample with over 25,000 clones, around 68% of them seen once. This sample's time point: cycle 4 day 1 (C4D1), after five to seven weeks of nivolumab. In every patient, relapse followed autologous stem cell transplantation, while exposure to brentuximab vedotin differed. This sample comprised peripheral blood mononuclear cells (PBMCs), obtained before the fourth cycle of nivolumab. The receptors were gathered from a human donor with classical Hodgkin lymphoma.

The gene calls are TRBV9 and TRBJ1-1, with a tentative D call TRBD1 (5 bases). The length of the CDR3 is 14 residues. The germline gives CDR1 SGDLS, CDR2 YYNGEE. Trimming cost V 0 bases and J 7 bases, with 13 bases left between them. DNA of the CDR3: TGTGCCAGCAGCGTAGCCGGGACCCGAAATGAAGCTTTCTTT. Translating it yields CASSVAGTRNEAFF.

V usage is TRBV14 and J usage is TRBJ1-1; D is ambiguous. This CDR3 has 14 amino acids. V was shortened by 1 base and J by 4 bases, with 10 bases between the two germline ends. CDR1 SGHDN and CDR2 FVKESK come from the germline V gene. CDR3 loop: CASSQVRGGTEAFF. The DNA of the CDR3 is TGTGCCAGCAGCCAAGTCCGAGGTGGCACTGAAGCTTTCTTT. Together with reference TRBV14 and TRBJ1-1, the CDR3 gives the full variable domain: EAGVTQFPSHSVIEKGQTVTLRCDPISGHDNLYWYRRVMGKEIKFLLHFVKESKQDESGMPNNRFLAERTGGTYSTLKVQPAELEDSGVYFCASSQVRGGTEAFFGQGTRLTVV.

The chain couples TRBV19 to TRBJ1-1, with TRBD1 matching 7 bases. Germline loops: CDR1 LNHDA, CDR2 SQIVND (reference sequence). The CDR3 is made up of 14 amino acids. The V gene end was trimmed by 7 bases and the J gene end by 1 base; junction bases not matched to a gene: 6. In DNA form, the CDR3 reads TGTGCCAGTACCCCGGACAGGTGGAACACTGAAGCTTTCTTT. Its protein is CASTPDRWNTEAFF.

The chain couples TRBV4-1 to TRBJ2-3, with 8 bases fitting TRBD1. Germline V gene lookup returns CDR1 MGHRA and CDR2 YSYEKL. Trimming cost V 5 bases and J 4 bases; bases outside gene matches: 5. The CDR3 totals 14 residues. The chain's CDR3 is CASSGQGAPDTQYF. The CDR3 nucleotides read TGCGCCAGCAGCGGACAGGGAGCCCCAGATACGCAGTATTTT.

The chain couples TRBV7-9 to TRBJ2-1; no reliable D call. V dropped 6 bases and J dropped 7 bases, with 13 bases sitting between them. Germline V gene data show CDR1 as SEHNR and CDR2 as FQNEAQ (reference sequence). The CDR3 sequence is 13 residues long. The CDR3 spells CASREKPMNEQFF. CDR3 nucleotides: TGTGCCAGCAGGGAGAAACCCATGAATGAGCAGTTCTTC.

The chain joins TRBV28 to TRBJ2-2, with D tentatively TRBD2 (6 bases). Per germline, CDR1 MDHEN and CDR2 SYDVKM. The length of the CDR3 is 15 residues. Trimming removed 5 bases from V and 1 base from J, with 11 bases in between. The CDR3 nucleotides are TGTGCCAGCAGTCCCCGGGACTGGAACACCGGGGAGCTGTTTTTT. Its protein is CASSPRDWNTGELFF.

The V and J genes are TRBV5-1 and TRBJ2-2, with a possible D match to TRBD2 (5 bases). The germline V gene has CDR1 SGHRS and CDR2 YFSETQ. The ends were cut back, 5 bases at V and 2 bases at J, with 10 bases in the middle. The CDR3 runs 14 residues. CDR3 in amino acids: CASSIDYNTGELFF. The CDR3 region has the DNA TGCGCCAGCAGTATTGACTATAACACCGGGGAGCTGTTTTTT.

The CDR3 protein is CASSQDMGGREQYF. For the CDR3, the DNA is TGCGCCAGCAGCCAAGATATGGGAGGGCGCGAGCAGTACTTC. The chain is built from TRBV4-3 and TRBJ2-7; 7 bases align to TRBD2. The J segment lost 6 bases and the V segment lost 0 bases, leaving 5 bases of the junction unmatched. This CDR3 region has 14 residues. Germline V gives CDR1 LGHNA, CDR2 YSLEER.

The J gene is TRBJ2-7, the V gene TRBV30; weak D call: TRBD2 (6 bases). Germline CDR1 is GTSNPN and CDR2 is SVGIG (reference sequence). The CDR3 totals 13 residues. Trimming left V 2 bases short and J 7 bases short, with 15 bases between. The CDR3 nucleotides read TGTGCCTGGAGTAAAAGTCTAGCGAGGGAGCAGTACTTC. Translated: CAWSKSLAREQYF.

This chain links TRBV29-1 with TRBJ2-1; tentative D call: TRBD2 (6 bases). This CDR3 comprises 15 residues. Trimming took off 6 bases at V and 0 bases at J, with 15 bases between the two ends. The germline gives CDR1 SQVTM, CDR2 ANQGSEA. CDR3 bases: TGCAGCGTCGTTCCCGGGGGTCACTCCTACAATGAGCAGTTCTTC. Translation gives CSVVPGGHSYNEQFF.

This clone has more than one count but fewer than ten. The chain recombines TRBV18 with TRBJ2-6, with D tentatively TRBD1 (6 bases). CDR3 length: 14 amino acids. Germline assignment: CDR1 KGHSH and CDR2 LQKENI. Trimming removed 6 bases at V and 0 bases at J, with 6 bases between. The CDR3 DNA reads TGTGCCAGCTCGACAGGCTCTGGGGCCAACGTCCTGACTTTC. Translated: CASSTGSGANVLTF.

This rearrangement joins TRBV5-1 to TRBJ2-5; 8 bases are shared with TRBD1. CDR3 length equals 15 residues. V trimming: 1 base; J trimming: 5 bases; junction bases outside the gene matches: 7. Germline loops: CDR1 SGHRS, CDR2 YFSETQ. The CDR3 nucleotides are TGCGCCAGCAGCTTGCACACGGGACAGGAGGAGACCCAGTACTTC. Its translation is CASSLHTGQEETQYF.

The chain employs TRBV30 and TRBJ1-5, with D uncertain. The CDR3 has 13 residues. V lost 1 base and J 6 bases, leaving 10 bases between the germline ends. Germline V CDR1 and CDR2: GTSNPN, SVGIG (reference sequence). CDR3 protein: CAWSAKWGQPQHF. Here the CDR3 DNA reads TGTGCCTGGAGTGCGAAATGGGGTCAGCCCCAGCATTTT.

The V gene is TRBV7-2, the J gene TRBJ2-1, with TRBD2 identical over 12 bases. This CDR3 spans 13 amino acids. Germline loops: CDR1 SGHTA, CDR2 FQGNSA. V lost 7 bases, J lost 15 bases, and 10 bases stayed unmatched. The CDR3, as DNA: TGTGCCAGCATGACGGGACTAGCGGGTCATGGGTTCTTC. This codes for CASMTGLAGHGFF.

The chain is built from TRBV28 and TRBJ2-7; D is ambiguous. There are 11 residues in the CDR3. Germline loops: CDR1 MDHEN, CDR2 SYDVKM. V was shortened by 1 base and J by 6 bases, with 4 bases between the two germline ends. CDR3 protein: CASSLSVEQYF. CDR3 sequence (DNA): TGTGCCAGCAGTTTATCGGTCGAGCAGTACTTC.

V is TRBV5-1 and J is TRBJ2-3; 10 nucleotides agree with TRBD2. The CDR3 runs to 18 residues. Trimming took 7 bases from V and 3 from J; bases not matched to a gene: 17. Germline lookup yields CDR1 SGHRS and CDR2 YFSETQ. CDR3 coding DNA: TGCGCCAGCGGACGTGGGGTTGTGAGCGGGAGGGTAACAGATACGCAGTATTTT. Protein: CASGRGVVSGRVTDTQYF.

The CDR3 bases are TGTGCCAGCAGCGCGCGAGGGACTGAAGCTTTCTTT. Translating it yields CASSARGTEAFF. The chain uses TRBV5-4 and TRBJ1-1; D is ambiguous. The CDR3 sequence is 12 residues long. Germline assignment: CDR1 SGHNT and CDR2 YYREEE (reference sequence). The V end lost 4 bases, the J end lost 5 bases, and 9 bases lay between the germline ends.

V gene TRBV6-6 combines with J gene TRBJ2-7; D unresolved. Germline V CDR1 and CDR2: MNHNY, SVGAGI (reference sequence). V lost 6 bases and J 0 bases, leaving 15 bases between the germline ends. The CDR3 runs 15 residues. The CDR3: CASSPFRLGSYEQYF. For the CDR3, the DNA is TGTGCCAGCAGCCCATTCAGACTCGGCTCCTACGAGCAGTACTTC.

The chain uses TRBV7-6 and TRBJ2-3; TRBD2 matches at 14 bases. Germline assignment: CDR1 SGHVS and CDR2 FNYEAQ. V shed 5 bases and J 6 bases; nucleotides not matched to a gene: 7. This CDR3 spans 16 amino acids. The CDR3 spells CASSLRLAGGTDTQYF. In nucleotides, the CDR3 is TGTGCCAGCAGCCTACGACTAGCGGGGGGGACGGATACGCAGTATTTT.

This clone was detected once. The rearrangement links TRBV28 to TRBJ1-2; TRBD1 might be the D (6 bases). This CDR3 region has 13 residues. V lost 2 bases to trimming and J lost 4 bases, with 8 bases between them. Germline CDR1 MDHEN, CDR2 SYDVKM. CDR3 loop: CASSLGGGYGYTF. The CDR3, as DNA: TGTGCCAGCAGTTTAGGAGGGGGCTATGGCTACACCTTC.

The rearrangement joins TRBV6-5 to TRBJ1-2; D not certain. Germline CDR1 MNHEY, CDR2 SVGAGI. V dropped 6 bases and J dropped 3 bases, with 8 bases sitting between them. The CDR3 is 12 residues long. CDR3 bases: TGTGCCAGCAGGTCAGACTACTATGGCTACACCTTC. Translation: CASRSDYYGYTF.

This clone has a handful of counts. V gene TRBV6-6 combines with J gene TRBJ2-7; no definite D call. The CDR3 sequence is 12 residues long. V was trimmed by 2 bases and J by 5 bases, leaving 7 bases between them. Germline CDR1 reads MNHNY; CDR2 reads SVGAGI (reference sequence). The CDR3 loop reads CASSYTEDEQYF. The DNA of the CDR3 is TGTGCCAGCAGTTACACAGAGGACGAGCAGTACTTC.

The chain joins TRBV7-2 to TRBJ1-5; 8 bases agree with TRBD1. J lost 4 bases, V lost 1 base, and 6 bases had no gene match. Germline loops: CDR1 SGHTA, CDR2 FQGNSA. The CDR3 consists of 16 residues. The DNA for the CDR3 is TGTGCCAGCAGCTTAGTGGCAGGGGGCTATAATCAGCCCCAGCATTTT. It codes for CASSLVAGGYNQPQHF.

The CDR3 sequence is CASSAFPGGDTEAFF. CDR3 DNA sequence: TGTGCCAGCAGCGCCTTCCCGGGCGGGGACACTGAAGCTTTCTTT. The rearrangement joins TRBV7-9 to TRBJ1-1; D ambiguous. The V end lost 5 bases, the J end lost 3 bases, and 16 bases lay between the germline ends. The CDR3 loop spans 15 amino acids. Germline V gene sequence: CDR1 SEHNR, CDR2 FQNEAQ (reference sequence).

This clone is a singleton in its sample. CDR3 residues: CASSEALRGTYDEQYF. Written as DNA, the CDR3 is TGTGCCAGCAGTGAAGCGCTTCGGGGGACCTACGACGAGCAGTACTTC. V gene TRBV2 combines with J gene TRBJ2-7; tentatively, D is TRBD2 (6 bases). The CDR3 length is 16 residues. Germline V lookup: CDR1 SNHLY, CDR2 FYNNEI. Trimming took 0 bases from V and 5 from J, leaving 17 bases between them. Full variable domain (remainder filled in from reference TRBV2 and TRBJ2-7): EPEVTQTPSHQVTQMGQEVILRCVPISNHLYFYWYRQILGQKVEFLVSFYNNEISEKSEIFDDQFSVERPDGSNFTLKIRSTKLEDSAMYFCASSEALRGTYDEQYFGPGTRLTVT.

This chain connects TRBV10-1 to TRBJ1-2; D remains unclear. The CDR3 is 14 residues long. Germline CDR1 WNHNN, CDR2 SYGVQD (reference sequence). V was shortened by 7 bases and J by 1 base, with 13 bases between the two germline ends. The CDR3 DNA reads TGCGCCAGCACCCCGACCGAGGGTAACTATGGCTACACCTTC. Encoded protein: CASTPTEGNYGYTF.

The rearrangement links TRBV10-2 to TRBJ2-1; 7 bases map to TRBD1. Germline V gives CDR1 WSHSY, CDR2 SAAADI. The CDR3 loop spans 15 amino acids. The trim removed 7 bases at V and 4 bases at J, leaving 10 bases unmatched. The DNA of the CDR3 is TGCGCCAGCAACGACAACAGGGGCGCTTACAATGAGCAGTTCTTC. Its translation: CASNDNRGAYNEQFF.

The chain employs TRBV29-1 and TRBJ2-2; the D gene could be TRBD1 or TRBD2 (5 bases each). CDR3 length: 13 amino acids. Trimming stripped 4 bases from V and 3 bases from J, with 9 bases between. From germline, CDR1 is SQVTM and CDR2 ANQGSEA. The CDR3 reads CSVGGAHTGELFF. The CDR3 nucleotides are TGCAGCGTTGGAGGGGCGCACACCGGGGAGCTGTTTTTT.

This clone is labeled as medium-sized. The rearrangement joins TRBV6-5 to TRBJ2-7; D tentatively reads TRBD1 or TRBD2 (6 bases each). There are 13 residues in the CDR3. Germline values: CDR1 MNHEY, CDR2 SVGAGI. V was cut by 6 bases and J by 6 bases, with 15 bases left in between. The CDR3 loop reads CASSAGHRSEQYF. CDR3 DNA: TGTGCCAGCAGCGCGGGACACCGCTCCGAGCAGTACTTC.